The subject of this entry is one T cell receptor beta chain. The CDR3 loop spans 13 amino acids. The V and J ends lost 4 bases and 3 bases respectively, with 9 bases between them. The V gene's germline CDR1 is MNHEY and CDR2 SMNVEV (reference sequence). Seattle participants joined during active infection and were tracked over time. This sample is part of a study of blood T cell repertoires in COVID-19. About the study: The samples span acute and convalescent COVID-19 from the United States, Italy and Spain. Sources were T cells, B-cell-depleted T cells, or PBMCs; the material itself was cDNA or gDNA.

As processed by the authors: The assay estimated nucleated cells by amplifying reference gene primers. TCRdb's copy holds only in-frame clones and misses some; the assay was immunoSEQ multiplex PCR. Clonal size and the V and J genes are those of that table, whereas D and trimming came from the DNA. The sample has about 150,000 clones; around 86% are singletons. This chain uses TRBV27 with TRBJ1-1, with D tentatively TRBD1 (6 bases). The specimen was peripheral blood. This clonotype was sampled from a man aged 60 to 75 with COVID-19, enrolled during active disease. CDR3 sequence: CASSWGPDTEAFF. Written as DNA, the CDR3 is TGTGCCAGCAGTTGGGGGCCCGACACTGAAGCTTTCTTT.